The rows below give T cell receptor beta chains drawn from one sample of a study of CD8 T cells in ankylosing spondylitis. TCRdb reprocessed the 5' RACE reads with MiXCR, giving one entry per CDR3 protein. Of about 150,000 distinct CDR3 sequences in the sample, around a third are singletons; the top ten hold about 6%. Sequenced: synovial fluid, either unsorted or a sorted T cell fraction (not recorded which). The receptors were sampled from a male donor with ankylosing spondylitis. The CDR3 runs from the conserved cysteine through the conserved F or W.

>TRBV6-1|TRBJ1-1|17
CASSAPGRVLMNTEAFF
>TRBV4-1|TRBJ1-2|15
CASSRETGADYGYTF
>TRBV2|TRBJ2-5|14
CASSVGRSQETQYF
>TRBV11-1|TRBJ2-5|15
CASSNRDRGRETQYF
>TRBV20-1|TRBJ2-5|13
CSARQSGAGTQYF
>TRBV20-1|TRBJ2-3|13
CSAPTSNTDTQYF
>TRBV20-1|TRBJ2-3|16
CSARGASGGTTDTQYF
>TRBV28|TRBJ2-7|14
CASSPLDPSYEQYF
>TRBV19|TRBJ2-4|14
CASSIRSAKNIQYF
>TRBV29-1|TRBJ2-4|13
CSVLKGTKNIQYF
>TRBV10-3|TRBJ1-1|15
CAISPTTGVNTEAFF
>TRBV5-1|TRBJ2-5|14
CASSTDSPQETQYF
>TRBV6-4|TRBJ2-1|15
CASSPGGYPNNEQFF
>TRBV3-1|TRBJ2-5|11
CASSQKETQYF
>TRBV20-1|TRBJ1-5|16
CSARVYGGADNQPQHF
>TRBV20-1|TRBJ2-2|14
CSARPGGRTGELFF
>TRBV12-3/TRBV12-4|TRBJ1-2|12
CASRGGEGGYTF
>TRBV28|TRBJ2-1|12
CASRGVGNEQFF
>TRBV20-1|TRBJ2-1|14
CSAALRVTYNEQFF
>TRBV20-1|TRBJ1-1|12
CSARVPGAEAFF
>TRBV11-2|TRBJ2-7|15
CASSFLAEAVYEQYF
>TRBV6-1|TRBJ1-2|14
CASSNDGTNYGYTF
>TRBV7-2|TRBJ2-1|15
CASSLVGVQNNEQFF
>TRBV14|TRBJ2-1|12
CASSLQNHEQFF
>TRBV2|TRBJ1-5|15
CASSEGKGGNQPQHF
>TRBV18|TRBJ1-3|21
CASSPPGSGVTAQSSGNTIYF
>TRBV19|TRBJ1-1|14
CASSIGQGDPEAFF